The 13 T cell receptor beta chains below were found in one sample sequenced in a study of blood T cell repertoires in COVID-19. The method was immunoSEQ multiplex PCR; TCRdb's version includes in-frame clones alone and lacks a portion of them. The sample lists tens of thousands of clones, 87% seen once, with approximately 3.6% in the top ten. The specimen was peripheral blood. The source is a man in his forties with COVID-19, enrolled during active disease.

This chain joins TRBV9 and TRBJ2-2, with a weak D call TRBD2 (6 bases). The CDR3 is 16 amino acids. Germline V lookup: CDR1 SGDLS, CDR2 YYNGEE. Trimming shortened V by 3 bases and J by 4 bases, and 16 bases separated the two germline ends. As DNA, the CDR3 is TGTGCCAGCAGCGAGGGCGGATTCGGGAGCACCGGGGAGCTGTTTTTT. It encodes CASSEGGFGSTGELFF.

The chain couples TRBV2 to TRBJ1-4; perhaps TRBD1 as D (6 bases). The CDR3 runs 16 residues. CDR1 SNHLY and CDR2 FYNNEI come from the germline V gene. The V end was cut by 8 bases, the J end by 0 bases, with 16 bases between. The CDR3 loop reads CASSRGDTSTNEKLFF. The CDR3 nucleotides are TGTGCCAGCTCCCGGGGGGACACCTCAACTAATGAAAAACTGTTTTTT.

In its sample, this clone was seen once. J is TRBJ1-2 and V is TRBV19; D remains unclear. Germline V gene data show CDR1 as LNHDA and CDR2 as SQIVND (reference sequence). This CDR3 region has 15 residues. Between the trimmed V and J ends, which lost 7 bases and 2 bases, there was a span of 17 bases. CDR3: CASTTAGLLNYGYTF. CDR3 coding DNA: TGTGCCAGTACGACTGCCGGCCTCTTAAACTATGGCTACACCTTC.

The CDR3 sequence is CASSPSGTVNTEAFF. The CDR3 DNA reads as TGTGCCAGTAGTCCCTCGGGGACAGTGAACACTGAAGCTTTCTTT. This chain links TRBV19 with TRBJ1-1, with 7 bases lining up with TRBD1. The CDR3 has 15 residues. With V trimmed by 5 bases and J by 0 bases, 6 bases remained unmatched. The germline CDR1 and CDR2 sequences are LNHDA and SQIVND (reference sequence).

The chain uses TRBV29-1 and TRBJ2-3, with D maybe TRBD2 (5 bases). The CDR3 is made up of 14 amino acids. Deletions cut 4 bases from V and 1 base from J, with 12 bases between. Germline loops: CDR1 SQVTM, CDR2 ANQGSEA. The CDR3 DNA is TGCAGCGTTGGAGGGTCTGTCCGCACAGATACGCAGTATTTT. This translates into CSVGGSVRTDTQYF.

This rearrangement joins TRBV18 to TRBJ1-2, with 10 nucleotides matching TRBD1. Trimming took 3 bases from V and 0 from J; bases not matched to a gene: 7. The germline CDR1 and CDR2 sequences are KGHSH and LQKENI. This CDR3 has 17 amino acids. The CDR3 is CASSPDRGPISNYGYTF. The CDR3 nucleotides are TGTGCCAGCTCACCCGACAGGGGGCCGATCTCTAACTATGGCTACACCTTC.

The V gene is TRBV2, the J gene TRBJ1-4, with D unclear. Germline V gene lookup returns CDR1 SNHLY and CDR2 FYNNEI. This CDR3 spans 16 amino acids. Trimming shortened V by 5 bases and J by 7 bases, and 20 bases separated the two germline ends. The DNA of the CDR3 is TGTGCCAGCAGTCGCGGCCGGACGGGAAATCTTGAAAAACTGTTTTTT. It specifies CASSRGRTGNLEKLFF.

The rearrangement uses TRBV5-1 and TRBJ2-1; TRBD2 matches at 7 bases. The CDR3 runs 16 residues. The trim removed 4 bases at V and 4 bases at J, leaving 11 bases unmatched. Per germline, CDR1 SGHRS and CDR2 YFSETQ. In DNA form, the CDR3 reads TGCGCCAGCAGCCTGGGGTCTAGCGGACCGTACAATGAGCAGTTCTTC. It specifies CASSLGSSGPYNEQFF.

The chain recombines TRBV28 with TRBJ1-6; 9 nucleotides agree with TRBD1. The V gene end was trimmed by 5 bases and the J gene end by 9 bases; junction bases not matched to a gene: 5. Germline values: CDR1 MDHEN, CDR2 SYDVKM. This CDR3 has 14 amino acids. The CDR3 region is CASSRDREGSPLHF. The CDR3 DNA follows: TGTGCCAGCAGTCGGGACAGGGAGGGTTCACCCCTCCACTTT.

J is TRBJ2-3 and V is TRBV11-2, with D possibly matching TRBD2 (6 bases). CDR1 is SGHAT and CDR2 is FQNNGV in the germline V gene. The CDR3 is 15 residues long. Trimming took off 8 bases at V and 0 bases at J, with 15 bases between the two ends. CDR3 loop: CASRRVAASTDTQYF. CDR3 coding DNA: TGTGCCAGCCGCCGGGTAGCGGCAAGCACAGATACGCAGTATTTT. The variable domain in full, completed from reference TRBV11-2 and TRBJ2-3, reads EAGVAQSPRYKIIEKRQSVAFWCNPISGHATLYWYQQILGQGPKLLIQFQNNGVVDDSQLPKDRFSAERLKGVDSTLKIQPAKLEDSAVYLCASRRVAASTDTQYFGPGTRLTVL.

This chain uses TRBV5-6 with TRBJ1-2; 9 bases line up with TRBD1. The CDR3 contains 15 residues. With V trimmed by 1 base and J by 5 bases, 6 bases remained unmatched. Germline V gene lookup returns CDR1 SGHDT and CDR2 YYEEEE. The CDR3 loop reads CASSLPQQGAYGYTF. DNA of the CDR3: TGTGCCAGCAGCTTGCCTCAACAGGGGGCGTATGGCTACACCTTC.

This sequence joins TRBV2 and TRBJ1-5, with TRBD1 identical over 8 bases. Germline values: CDR1 SNHLY, CDR2 FYNNEI. Germline trimming cut 6 bases from V and 6 bases from J; bases unmatched to any gene: 7. The CDR3 has 14 residues. CDR3 region: CASRGGQAGQPQHF. CDR3 sequence (DNA): TGTGCCAGCAGGGGGGGACAGGCGGGTCAGCCCCAGCATTTT.

CDR3 amino acids: CASSKQGGYPSYEQYF. The CDR3 DNA is TGTGCCAGTAGCAAACAGGGGGGATACCCCTCCTACGAGCAGTACTTC. This rearrangement joins TRBV19 to TRBJ2-7; 8 nucleotides match TRBD1. The CDR3 extends over 16 amino acids. Trimming took 6 bases from V and 0 from J; bases not matched to a gene: 10. Looked up from germline, CDR1 is LNHDA and CDR2 is SQIVND (reference sequence). The complete variable domain, with remaining parts taken from reference TRBV19 and TRBJ2-7, reads DGGITQSPKYLFRKEGQNVTLSCEQNLNHDAMYWYRQDPGQGLRLIYYSQIVNDFQKGDIAEGYSVSREKKESFPLTVTSAQKNPTAFYLCASSKQGGYPSYEQYFGPGTRLTVT.